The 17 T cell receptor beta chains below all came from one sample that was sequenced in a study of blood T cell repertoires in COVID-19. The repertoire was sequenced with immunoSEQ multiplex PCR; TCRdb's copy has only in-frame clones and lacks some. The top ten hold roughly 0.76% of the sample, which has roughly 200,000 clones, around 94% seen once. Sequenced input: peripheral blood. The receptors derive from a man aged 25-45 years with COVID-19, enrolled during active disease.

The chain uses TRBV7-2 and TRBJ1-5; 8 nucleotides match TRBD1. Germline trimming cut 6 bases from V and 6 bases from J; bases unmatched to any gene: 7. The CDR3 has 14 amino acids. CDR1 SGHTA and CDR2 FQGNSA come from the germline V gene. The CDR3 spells CASRPSGTGQPQHF. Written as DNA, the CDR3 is TGTGCCAGCAGGCCTTCGGGGACAGGTCAGCCCCAGCATTTT.

The CDR3 reads CASRNDGRMNTEAFF. The DNA for the CDR3 is TGTGCCAGCAGAAACGATGGCCGCATGAACACTGAAGCTTTCTTT. This chain uses TRBV6-5 with TRBJ1-1; D not resolved. The germline V gene has CDR1 MNHEY and CDR2 SVGAGI. V was shortened by 6 bases and J by 0 bases, with 14 bases between the two germline ends. The CDR3 covers 15 residues.

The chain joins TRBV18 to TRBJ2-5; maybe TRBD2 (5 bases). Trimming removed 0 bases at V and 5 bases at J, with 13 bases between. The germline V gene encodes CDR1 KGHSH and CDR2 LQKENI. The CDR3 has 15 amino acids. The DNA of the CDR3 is TGTGCCAGCTCACCACCCACCGACCGAGGGGAGACCCAGTACTTC. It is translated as CASSPPTDRGETQYF. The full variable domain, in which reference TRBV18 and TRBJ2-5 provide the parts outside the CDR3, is NAGVMQNPRHLVRRRGQEARLRCSPMKGHSHVYWYRQLPEEGLKFMVYLQKENIIDESGMPKERFSAEFPKEGPSILRIQQVVRGDSAAYFCASSPPTDRGETQYFGPGTRLLVL.

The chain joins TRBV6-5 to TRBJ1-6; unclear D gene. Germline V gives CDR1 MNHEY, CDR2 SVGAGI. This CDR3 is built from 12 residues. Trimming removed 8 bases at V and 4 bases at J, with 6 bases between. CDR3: CASSFYNSPLHF. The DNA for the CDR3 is TGTGCCAGCTCGTTTTATAATTCACCCCTCCACTTT.

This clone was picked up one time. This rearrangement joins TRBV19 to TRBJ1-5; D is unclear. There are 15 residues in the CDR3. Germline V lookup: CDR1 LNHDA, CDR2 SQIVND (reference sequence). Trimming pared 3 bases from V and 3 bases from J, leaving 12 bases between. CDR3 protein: CASSIGGQINQPQHF. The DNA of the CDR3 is TGTGCCAGTAGTATCGGAGGGCAGATCAATCAGCCCCAGCATTTT.

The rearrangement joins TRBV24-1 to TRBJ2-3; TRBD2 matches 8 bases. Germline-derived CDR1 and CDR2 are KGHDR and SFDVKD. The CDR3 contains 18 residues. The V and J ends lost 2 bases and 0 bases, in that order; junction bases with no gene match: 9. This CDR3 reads CATSDSLGRGGSTDTQYF. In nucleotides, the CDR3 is TGTGCCACCAGTGATTCCCTCGGGAGGGGCGGAAGCACAGATACGCAGTATTTT.

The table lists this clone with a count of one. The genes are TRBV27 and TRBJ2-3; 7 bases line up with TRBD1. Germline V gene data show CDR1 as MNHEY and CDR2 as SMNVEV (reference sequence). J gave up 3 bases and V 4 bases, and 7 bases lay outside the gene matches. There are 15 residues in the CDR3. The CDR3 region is CASSYRGLRTDTQYF. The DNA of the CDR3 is TGTGCCAGCAGTTACAGGGGATTGAGAACAGATACGCAGTATTTT.

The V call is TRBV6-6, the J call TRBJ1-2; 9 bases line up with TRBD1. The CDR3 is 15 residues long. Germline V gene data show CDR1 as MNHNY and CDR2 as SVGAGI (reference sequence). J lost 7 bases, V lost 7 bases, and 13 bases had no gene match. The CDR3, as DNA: TGTGCCAGCATCTCTGAGAGGACAGGGGAATCTGGCTACACCTTC. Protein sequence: CASISERTGESGYTF.

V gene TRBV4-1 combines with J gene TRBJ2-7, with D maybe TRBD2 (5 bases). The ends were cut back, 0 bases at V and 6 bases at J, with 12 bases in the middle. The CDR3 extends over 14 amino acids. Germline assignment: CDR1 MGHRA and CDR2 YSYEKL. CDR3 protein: CASSQEDSVGEQYF. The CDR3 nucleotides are TGCGCCAGCAGCCAAGAGGACTCCGTTGGCGAGCAGTACTTC.

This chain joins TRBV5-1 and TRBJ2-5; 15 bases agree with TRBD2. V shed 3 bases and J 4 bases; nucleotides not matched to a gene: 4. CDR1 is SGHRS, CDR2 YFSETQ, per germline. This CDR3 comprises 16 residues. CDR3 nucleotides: TGCGCCAGCAGCTGGACTAGCGGGGGGGCTGGAGAGACCCAGTACTTC. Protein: CASSWTSGGAGETQYF.

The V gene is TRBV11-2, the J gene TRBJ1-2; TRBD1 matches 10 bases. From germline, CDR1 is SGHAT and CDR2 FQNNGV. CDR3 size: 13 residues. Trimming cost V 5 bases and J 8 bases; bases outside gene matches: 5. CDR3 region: CASSLGTGVGYTF. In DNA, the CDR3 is TGTGCCAGCAGCCTCGGGACAGGGGTAGGCTACACCTTC. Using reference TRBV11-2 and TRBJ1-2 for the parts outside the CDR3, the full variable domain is EAGVAQSPRYKIIEKRQSVAFWCNPISGHATLYWYQQILGQGPKLLIQFQNNGVVDDSQLPKDRFSAERLKGVDSTLKIQPAKLEDSAVYLCASSLGTGVGYTFGSGTRLTVV.

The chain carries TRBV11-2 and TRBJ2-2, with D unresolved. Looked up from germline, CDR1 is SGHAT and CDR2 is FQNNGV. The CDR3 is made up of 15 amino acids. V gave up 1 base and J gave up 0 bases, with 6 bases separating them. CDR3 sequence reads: CASSLGGSNTGELFF. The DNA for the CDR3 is TGTGCCAGCAGCTTAGGAGGTTCGAACACCGGGGAGCTGTTTTTT.

The CDR3 loop reads CASSISSTGSAPLHF. In nucleotides, the CDR3 is TGTGCCAGCAGTATTTCTTCGACAGGTTCCGCACCCCTCCACTTT. The chain uses TRBV28 and TRBJ1-6, with D perhaps TRBD1 (6 bases). The CDR3 spans 15 residues. Germline CDR1 is MDHEN and CDR2 is SYDVKM. The V gene lost 5 bases and the J gene lost 11 bases, with 19 bases spanning the gap.

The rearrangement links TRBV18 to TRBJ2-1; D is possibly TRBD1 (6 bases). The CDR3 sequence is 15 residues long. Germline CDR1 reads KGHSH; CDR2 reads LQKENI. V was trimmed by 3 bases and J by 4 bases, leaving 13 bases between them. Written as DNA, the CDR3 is TGTGCCAGCTCACCTGCCAGGGGCACTTACAATGAGCAGTTCTTC. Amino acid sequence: CASSPARGTYNEQFF.

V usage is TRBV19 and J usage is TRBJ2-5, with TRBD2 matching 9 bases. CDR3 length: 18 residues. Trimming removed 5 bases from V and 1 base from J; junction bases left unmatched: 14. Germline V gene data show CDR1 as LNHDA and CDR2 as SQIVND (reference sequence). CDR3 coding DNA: TGTGCCAGTAGTCCCCGGAGAAGGCGCGGGGGGGTCCAAGAGACCCAGTACTTC. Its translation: CASSPRRRRGGVQETQYF.

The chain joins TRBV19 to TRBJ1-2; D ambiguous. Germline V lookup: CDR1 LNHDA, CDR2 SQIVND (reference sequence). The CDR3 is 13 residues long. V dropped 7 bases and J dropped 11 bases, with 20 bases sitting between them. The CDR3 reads CASTELGQARYTF. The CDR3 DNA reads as TGTGCCAGTACCGAATTGGGCCAGGCGCGATACACCTTC.

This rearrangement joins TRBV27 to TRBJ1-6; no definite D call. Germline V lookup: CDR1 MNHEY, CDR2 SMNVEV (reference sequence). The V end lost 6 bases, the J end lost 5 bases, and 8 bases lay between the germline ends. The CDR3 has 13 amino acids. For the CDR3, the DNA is TGTGCCAGCAGACGGAGAGATAATTCACCCCTCCACTTT. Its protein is CASRRRDNSPLHF.